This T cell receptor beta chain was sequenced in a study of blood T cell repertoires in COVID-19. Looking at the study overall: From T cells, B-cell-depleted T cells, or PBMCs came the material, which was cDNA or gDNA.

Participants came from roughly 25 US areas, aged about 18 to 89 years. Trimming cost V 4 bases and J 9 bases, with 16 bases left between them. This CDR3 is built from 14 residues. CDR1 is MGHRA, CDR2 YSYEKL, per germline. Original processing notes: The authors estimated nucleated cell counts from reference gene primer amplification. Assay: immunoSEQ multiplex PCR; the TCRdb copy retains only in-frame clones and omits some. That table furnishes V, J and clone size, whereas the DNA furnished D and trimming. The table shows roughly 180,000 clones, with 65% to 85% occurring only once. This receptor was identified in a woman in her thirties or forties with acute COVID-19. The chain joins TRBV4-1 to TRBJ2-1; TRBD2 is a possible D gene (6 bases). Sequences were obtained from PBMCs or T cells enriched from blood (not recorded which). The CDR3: CASSLRDLNFEQFF. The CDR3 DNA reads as TGCGCCAGCAGCCTTAGGGACTTAAATTTTGAGCAGTTCTTC.